Each of the 24 T cell receptor beta chains below was sequenced from the same sample in a study of blood T cell repertoires in COVID-19 (dated by TCRdb to the early 2020s). The library came from the immunoSEQ multiplex PCR assay. TCRdb mirrors the immuneACCESS table, restricted to in-frame sequences. Some clones are absent from its copies; in checked studies, under half trace to an unresolved V gene, and the reason for the others is unknown. Within this sample are fewer than 65,000 clones, with 90% to 95% of them counted one time only. Of the sample, around 7.3% is held by the ten largest clones. Sequencing was performed on peripheral blood. These receptor sequences come from a woman aged 55-75 years with active or convalescent COVID-19.

The CDR3 bases are TGCAGCGTAGCATTTAGCGGGAATTTCTACGAGCAGTACTTC. It codes for CSVAFSGNFYEQYF. The rearrangement links TRBV29-1 to TRBJ2-7; the match to TRBD2 covers 8 bases. Germline CDR1 is SQVTM and CDR2 is ANQGSEA. Trimming cost V 6 bases and J 3 bases; bases outside gene matches: 10. This CDR3 has 14 residues.

The chain couples TRBV7-9 to TRBJ2-1; 12 bases agree with TRBD2. CDR1 and CDR2 from the germline V gene are SEHNR and FQNEAQ (reference sequence). With V trimmed by 6 bases and J by 1 base, 4 bases remained unmatched. CDR3 length: 16 residues. The CDR3 region has the DNA TGTGCCAGCAGTCCAACTAGCGGGAGGTCCTACAATGAGCAGTTCTTC. Translating it yields CASSPTSGRSYNEQFF. The entire variable domain, with the rest obtained from reference TRBV7-9 and TRBJ2-1, is as follows: DTGVSQNPRHKITKRGQNVTFRCDPISEHNRLYWYRQTLGQGPEFLTYFQNEAQLEKSRLLSDRFSAERPKGSFSTLEIQRTEQGDSAMYLCASSPTSGRSYNEQFFGPGTRLTVL.

The rearrangement uses TRBV12-3 or TRBV12-4 and TRBJ1-2; the D is unclear. V was clipped by 5 bases and J by 4 bases, with 5 bases between them. The CDR3 covers 11 residues. Here the CDR3 DNA reads TGTGCCAGCAGTCTATCCTATGGCTACACCTTC. Translated, it gives CASSLSYGYTF.

The chain has TRBV15 and TRBJ1-2, with 8 positions matching TRBD1. The V gene's germline CDR1 is LNHNV and CDR2 YYDKDF (reference sequence). The junction had 5 bases not matched to a gene; V was cut back by 0 bases and J by 8 bases. CDR3 size: 14 residues. DNA of the CDR3: TGTGCCACCAGCAGAGACAGGGGGCAGGGGGGCTACACCTTC. It specifies CATSRDRGQGGYTF.

The V and J genes are TRBV5-4 and TRBJ1-4, with 8 bases identical to TRBD1. The length of the CDR3 is 14 residues. V dropped 4 bases and J dropped 8; count of bases not matched to a gene: 7. CDR1 and CDR2 from the germline V gene are SGHNT and YYREEE (reference sequence). The CDR3 region is CASSEDRAGEKLFF. CDR3 nucleotide sequence: TGTGCCAGCAGCGAGGACAGGGCAGGGGAAAAACTGTTTTTT. Full variable domain (outside the CDR3, taken from reference TRBV5-4 and TRBJ1-4): ETGVTQSPTHLIKTRGQQVTLRCSSQSGHNTVSWYQQALGQGPQFIFQYYREEENGRGNFPPRFSGLQFPNYSSELNVNALELDDSALYLCASSEDRAGEKLFFGSGTQLSVL.

The chain has TRBV7-9 and TRBJ1-1, with 7 bases fitting TRBD1. The J segment lost 0 bases and the V segment lost 3 bases, leaving 4 bases of the junction unmatched. Germline CDR1 is SEHNR and CDR2 is FQNEAQ (reference sequence). This CDR3 contains 15 residues. The CDR3: CASSFRQGMNTEAFF. For the CDR3, the DNA is TGTGCCAGCAGCTTTCGACAGGGAATGAACACTGAAGCTTTCTTT.

In DNA, the CDR3 is TGTGCCAGCAGTGAGGCCCTTACTAGCAATCAGCCCCAGCATTTT. This sequence encodes CASSEALTSNQPQHF. The V gene is TRBV6-1, the J gene TRBJ1-5; D not certain. The V end was cut by 3 bases, the J end by 0 bases, with 9 bases between. Germline V CDR1 and CDR2: MNHNS, SASEGT. This CDR3 comprises 15 residues.

This clone was observed a few times. This rearrangement joins TRBV6-6 to TRBJ1-2; TRBD1 is a possible D gene (6 bases). Germline V lookup: CDR1 MNHNY, CDR2 SVGAGI (reference sequence). The CDR3 runs 14 residues. Between the trimmed V and J ends, which lost 7 bases and 0 bases, there was a span of 12 bases. CDR3 protein: CASTRDTANYGYTF. CDR3 DNA: TGTGCCAGCACACGGGACACCGCTAACTATGGCTACACCTTC.

Regarding this clone: Its ends do not fully match the called genes, so a read error is possible. V gene TRBV5-6 combines with J gene TRBJ2-4; TRBD1 matches 8 bases. CDR3 length: 18 amino acids. Looked up from germline, CDR1 is SGHDT and CDR2 is YYEEEE. CDR3 in amino acids: CASSLAMRTGWAKNIQYF. In DNA, the CDR3 is TGTGCGAGCAGCTTGGCCATGAGGACAGGGTGGGCCAAAAACATTCAGTACTTC.

V gene TRBV25-1 combines with J gene TRBJ2-3, with D possibly being TRBD1 (5 bases). The germline V and J ends were trimmed by 3 bases and 7 bases, with 14 bases remaining between them. This CDR3 is built from 14 residues. Looked up from germline, CDR1 is MGHDK and CDR2 is SYGVNS. The CDR3 bases are TGTGCCAGCAGTGATTCACCAGGGCGCAATACGCAGTATTTT. It yields the protein CASSDSPGRNTQYF.

The rearrangement joins TRBV27 to TRBJ2-3; 11 bases agree with TRBD2. Germline CDR1 is MNHEY and CDR2 is SMNVEV (reference sequence). The CDR3 has 17 amino acids. With V trimmed by 4 bases and J by 5 bases, 11 bases remained unmatched. CDR3 region: CASSSTRLAGSIDTQYF. The CDR3 nucleotides read TGTGCCAGCAGTTCTACGAGACTAGCGGGAAGTATAGATACGCAGTATTTT.

The chain combines TRBV28 with TRBJ1-1, with 8 bases fitting TRBD1. Per germline, CDR1 MDHEN and CDR2 SYDVKM. The CDR3 runs to 13 residues. Trimming cost V 3 bases and J 6 bases; bases outside gene matches: 3. CDR3 in amino acids: CASSLQGAPEAFF. CDR3 bases: TGTGCCAGCAGTTTGCAGGGGGCCCCTGAAGCTTTCTTT.

For the CDR3, the DNA is TGTGCCACCAGTGACTTGACCCGGACCGGGGGGCACACCGGGGAGCTGTTTTTT. Its translation is CATSDLTRTGGHTGELFF. The V and J genes are TRBV24-1 and TRBJ2-2, with D perhaps matching TRBD2 (7 bases). The V and J ends lost 4 bases and 3 bases respectively, with 20 bases between them. Germline V gives CDR1 KGHDR, CDR2 SFDVKD. This CDR3 spans 18 amino acids.

J is TRBJ2-3 and V is TRBV11-3, with a possible D match to TRBD1 (6 bases). The CDR3 length is 14 residues. Germline lookup yields CDR1 SGHNT and CDR2 YENEEA. Trimming removed 2 bases from V and 5 bases from J, with 11 bases in between. Written as DNA, the CDR3 is TGTGCCAGCAGCTTAAGGGGCAGGGGAGATACGCAGTATTTT. It is translated as CASSLRGRGDTQYF.

The rearrangement links TRBV30 to TRBJ2-7; D is possibly TRBD2 (6 bases). The CDR3 covers 15 residues. Trimming shortened V by 4 bases and J by 0 bases, and 16 bases separated the two germline ends. Germline V CDR1 and CDR2: GTSNPN, SVGIG (reference sequence). The CDR3 reads CAWTGGELISYEQYF. The CDR3 DNA sequence: TGTGCCTGGACTGGAGGGGAGTTAATCTCCTACGAGCAGTACTTC.

The CDR3 here is CASLIPGTDTQYF. CDR3 sequence (DNA): TGTGCCAGCCTGATCCCAGGAACAGATACGCAGTATTTT. This sequence joins TRBV3-1 (or the pseudogene TRBV3-2) and TRBJ2-3; D is unclear. Trimming took 8 bases from V and 3 from J, leaving 12 bases between them. The CDR3 extends over 13 amino acids. Germline values: CDR1 LGHDT, CDR2 YNNKEL (reference sequence).

In the case of this clone: The CDR3 ends on some other residue instead of the conserved phenylalanine or tryptophan, so this is likely a read error. The limits of the CDR3 on the DNA are not certain, so only TCRdb's listed CDR3 is given. The chain is built from TRBV14 and TRBJ2-7; the tabulated D call, TRBD2, remains unverified against the DNA. The CDR3 is 13 residues long, counting both termini. From germline, CDR1 is SGHDN and CDR2 FVKESK. The CDR3 loop reads CASSPRLAGGVEL.

V gene TRBV12-5 combines with J gene TRBJ2-5; 8 bases are shared with TRBD1. There are 19 residues in the CDR3. Germline values: CDR1 LGHNT, CDR2 FRNRAP. With 6 bases clipped from V and 1 base from J, the junction kept 19 bases outside the gene matches. DNA for the CDR3: TGTGCTAGTGGAGTTCTTCGGACAGGGCGTGGAAAGGGCCAAGAGACCCAGTACTTC. It is translated as CASGVLRTGRGKGQETQYF. Based on the CDR3 plus reference TRBV12-5 and TRBJ2-5, the full variable domain is DARVTQTPRHKVTEMGQEVTMRCQPILGHNTVFWYRQTMMQGLELLAYFRNRAPLDDSGMPKDRFSAEMPDATLATLKIQPSEPRDSAVYFCASGVLRTGRGKGQETQYFGPGTRLLVL.

The V and J genes are TRBV5-6 and TRBJ2-1; 8 bases match TRBD2. The J segment lost 4 bases and the V segment lost 1 base, leaving 7 bases of the junction unmatched. CDR3 length: 16 amino acids. Germline lookup yields CDR1 SGHDT and CDR2 YYEEEE. For the CDR3, the DNA is TGTGCCAGCAGCTTGTATCCGGGAGGGGGGTACAATGAGCAGTTCTTC. This sequence encodes CASSLYPGGGYNEQFF.

This chain links TRBV5-1 with TRBJ1-4; no reliable D call. The CDR3 sequence is 15 residues long. The germline V and J ends were trimmed by 4 bases and 5 bases, with 15 bases remaining between them. Germline CDR1 SGHRS, CDR2 YFSETQ. CDR3 sequence: CASSPGNVKNEKLFF. CDR3 coding DNA: TGCGCCAGCAGCCCAGGCAACGTCAAAAATGAAAAACTGTTTTTT.

The chain uses TRBV28 and TRBJ1-5; a weak D match, TRBD1 (6 bases). Trimming shortened V by 4 bases and J by 4 bases, and 14 bases separated the two germline ends. Germline values: CDR1 MDHEN, CDR2 SYDVKM. CDR3 length: 15 residues. In nucleotides, the CDR3 is TGTGCCAGCAGTTATAACAGGGCAGGGAATCAGCCCCAGCATTTT. This sequence encodes CASSYNRAGNQPQHF.

The chain uses TRBV18 and TRBJ2-7; 7 nucleotides align to TRBD2. V shed 2 bases and J 4 bases; nucleotides not matched to a gene: 5. Germline V gene sequence: CDR1 KGHSH, CDR2 LQKENI. The CDR3 runs 14 residues. CDR3 nucleotides: TGTGCCAGCTCACCAGCGGGAGTGAAATACGAGCAGTACTTC. It codes for CASSPAGVKYEQYF.

This clone was seen a few times. The chain uses TRBV5-1 and TRBJ1-5; 9 nucleotides line up with TRBD1. Germline-derived CDR1 and CDR2 are SGHRS and YFSETQ. The J segment lost 7 bases and the V segment lost 4 bases, leaving 6 bases of the junction unmatched. There are 14 residues in the CDR3. The chain's CDR3 is CASSADRGGQPQHF. The CDR3 DNA reads as TGCGCCAGCAGCGCGGACAGGGGAGGCCAGCCCCAGCATTTT.

V gene TRBV4-2 combines with J gene TRBJ2-2; TRBD1 matches at 12 bases. From germline, CDR1 is LGHNA and CDR2 YNFKEQ. Trimming cost V 4 bases and J 7 bases; bases outside gene matches: 7. The CDR3 runs 16 residues. CDR3 DNA: TGTGCCAGCAGCCCGGGACAGGGGGCTTTGGTCGGGGAGCTGTTTTTT. It codes for CASSPGQGALVGELFF.